Shown below are 6 T cell receptor beta chains from a single sample sequenced in a study of blood T cell repertoires in COVID-19. Only in-frame clones appear in the TCRdb table, and some are missing; sequencing was by immunoSEQ multiplex PCR. The table includes fewer than 300,000 clones, 80% to 90% detected once. Sequencing input: peripheral blood. The origin of the receptors is an elderly man with acute or convalescent COVID-19.

This clone has only one observation. V gene TRBV20-1 combines with J gene TRBJ1-6; D ambiguous. CDR1 and CDR2 from the germline V gene are DFQATT and SNEGSKA (reference sequence). Trimming took 3 bases from V and 7 from J, leaving 16 bases between them. This CDR3 spans 15 amino acids. CDR3 protein: CSASGSRSWNSPLHF. The CDR3 DNA is TGCAGTGCTAGTGGAAGCCGGTCGTGGAATTCACCCCTCCACTTT.

The chain couples TRBV7-2 to TRBJ2-7; a possible D gene is TRBD2 (5 bases). This CDR3 has 15 amino acids. CDR1 SGHTA and CDR2 FQGNSA come from the germline V gene. The V end lost 4 bases, the J end lost 3 bases, and 16 bases lay between the germline ends. CDR3 in amino acids: CASSYHGESLYEQYF. The CDR3 bases are TGTGCCAGCAGCTACCACGGGGAGTCTCTCTACGAGCAGTACTTC.

The DNA for the CDR3 is TGTGCCAGCAGCCGAGGACAGGGGCTGGGTTCACCCCTCCACTTT. Protein sequence: CASSRGQGLGSPLHF. V usage is TRBV11-2 and J usage is TRBJ1-6, with 9 bases fitting TRBD1. Germline assignment: CDR1 SGHAT and CDR2 FQNNGV. Trimming at V came to 5 bases and at J to 9 bases, leaving 8 bases not matched to a gene. The CDR3 is 15 amino acids.

The gene calls are TRBV7-9 and TRBJ1-4; 9 bases align to TRBD1. The ends lost 5 bases at V and 7 bases at J; junction bases unmatched: 11. Germline assignment: CDR1 SEHNR and CDR2 FQNEAQ (reference sequence). The CDR3 consists of 16 residues. CDR3 in DNA: TGTGCCAGCAGCCAGGGGGTGGACAGGGGATTTGAAAAACTGTTTTTT. Amino acid sequence: CASSQGVDRGFEKLFF.

J is TRBJ1-2 and V is TRBV5-1; 7 bases fit TRBD1. The CDR3 length is 15 residues. The germline V gene encodes CDR1 SGHRS and CDR2 YFSETQ. V dropped 0 bases and J dropped 2; count of bases not matched to a gene: 4. CDR3 sequence (DNA): TGCGCCAGCAGCTTGGGACAGGGAGGCAACTATGGCTACACCTTC. Its translation is CASSLGQGGNYGYTF.

The gene calls are TRBV19 and TRBJ1-1; D may be TRBD1 (6 bases). The ends were cut back, 6 bases at V and 1 base at J, with 18 bases in the middle. The CDR3 has 16 residues. The V gene's germline CDR1 is LNHDA and CDR2 SQIVND (reference sequence). In nucleotides, the CDR3 is TGTGCCAGTAGGCTACACCCAGGGGAACCGAACACTGAAGCTTTCTTT. As protein: CASRLHPGEPNTEAFF.